This record looks at one T cell receptor (beta chain) sequence and its context. This sample was taken from a study of glioma-infiltrating T cells after dendritic cell vaccination. Clones were read by immunoSEQ multiplex PCR, and TCRdb kept only the in-frame ones, dropping some. The table includes approximately 50,000 clones, more than 75% detected once. The CDR3 spans 15 residues. The V and J ends lost 5 bases and 2 bases respectively, with 16 bases between them. The germline V gene encodes CDR1 SGHDT and CDR2 YYEEEE. As to time point: after dendritic cell vaccination, including at tumor progression/relapse.

The clonotype comes from a human donor with glioblastoma. J is TRBJ1-2 and V is TRBV5-6; D unresolved. The specimen comprised blood, sampled after dendritic cell vaccination. The CDR3 DNA is TGTGCCAGCAGTAGCGGGGTGCTCGGGAACTATGGCTACACCTTC. It encodes CASSSGVLGNYGYTF.